Here is one TCR beta chain with its context. The protocol was immunoSEQ multiplex PCR, while the TCRdb copy is restricted to in-frame clones and leaves out a portion. The repertoire includes hundreds of thousands of clones, 88% of them detected once, and about 8.5% sits in the top ten. The source of the sample is a study of blood T cell repertoires in COVID-19. The CDR3 has 13 residues. The V gene lost 5 bases and the J gene lost 6 bases, with 11 bases spanning the gap. Sequencing was done on a sample of peripheral blood. The clonotype was recovered from a man aged 18-30 years with active or convalescent COVID-19. The rearrangement uses TRBV12-3 or TRBV12-4 and TRBJ2-1; no clear D. CDR3 nucleotides: TGTGCCAGCAGTCCCCCCTCACTCAATGAGCAGTTCTTC. Amino acid sequence: CASSPPSLNEQFF.